This T cell receptor (beta chain) was identified during a study of metastatic and nonmetastatic thyroid tumors. Looking at the study overall: Patients with malignant and benign thyroid disease provided blood and tumor or nodule tissue, whose repertoires were compared.

Study processing details: Clinicopathological groups of papillary thyroid cancer showed CDR3 differences that were used to build a distant-metastasis classifier. TCRdb used MiXCR to call clones anew from the PCR reads. These V and J calls derive from TCRdb rather than the authors' analysis. The table lists about 40,000 clones, about 15% of them singletons. The V gene lost 0 bases and the J gene lost 3 bases, with 10 bases spanning the gap. The CDR3 is 15 residues long. Germline CDR1 SGDLS, CDR2 YYNGEE. Points from the study as a whole: Across blood and tumor, TCR beta diversity in malignant thyroid tumors was reportedly significantly higher than in benign nodules.

Among the patients, none had received any treatment before thyroid surgery. This clone was recorded at least ten times. Its specificity is unknown. The clonotype was recovered from a female donor with papillary thyroid cancer or a benign thyroid nodule (not recorded which). Some clones in this sample may be carry-over from other donors' samples. The chain links TRBV9 to TRBJ2-1; D may correspond to TRBD1 or TRBD2 (6 bases each). The material sequenced was blood. CDR3 in amino acids: CASSVEGGGYNEQFF. CDR3 sequence (DNA): TGTGCCAGCAGCGTAGAGGGGGGAGGCTACAATGAGCAGTTCTTC.